This is a list of T cell receptor beta chains from one sample in a study of blood T cell repertoires in COVID-19. The protocol was immunoSEQ multiplex PCR, while the TCRdb copy is restricted to in-frame clones and leaves out a portion. The table shows about 280,000 clones, with over 75% occurring only once. Sequencing was carried out using peripheral blood. The receptors shown here come from a human donor in a cohort sampled during active COVID-19. Both conserved end residues are part of each CDR3. D genes are given only for firm matches. Only some rows state a clone size, as once, few, many or a class for expanded clones.

D gene: NA; clone size: once; V gene: TRBV7-2; J gene: TRBJ1-5; CDR3 protein: CASSLAVGVGQPQHF; CDR3 DNA: TGTGCCAGCAGCTTAGCTGTAGGGGTAGGTCAGCCCCAGCATTTT
D gene: NA; clone size: NA; V gene: TRBV30; J gene: TRBJ1-1; CDR3 protein: CASSAVLNTEAFF; CDR3 DNA: TGTGCCTCCTCGGCGGTGTTGAACACTGAAGCTTTCTTT
D gene: NA; clone size: NA; V gene: TRBV7-9; J gene: TRBJ1-1; CDR3 protein: CASSLDRAGSKAFF; CDR3 DNA: TGTGCCAGCAGCTTAGATCGGGCGGGCTCCAAAGCTTTCTTT
D gene: NA; clone size: NA; V gene: TRBV7-9; J gene: TRBJ2-2; CDR3 protein: CASTTTQGAGELFF; CDR3 DNA: TGTGCCAGCACCACGACACAGGGAGCCGGGGAGCTGTTTTTT
D gene: NA; clone size: NA; V gene: TRBV19; J gene: TRBJ1-5; CDR3 protein: CASSMGTPRGYHQPQHF; CDR3 DNA: TGTGCCAGTAGTATGGGGACACCGCGGGGGTATCATCAGCCCCAGCATTTT
D gene: TRBD1; clone size: NA; V gene: TRBV7-2; J gene: TRBJ1-6; CDR3 protein: CASSHGTGIDSPLHF; CDR3 DNA: TGTGCCAGCAGCCACGGGACAGGGATTGATTCACCCCTCCACTTT
D gene: TRBD1; clone size: NA; V gene: TRBV28; J gene: TRBJ1-1; CDR3 protein: CASSSLTGLLKAFF; CDR3 DNA: TGTGCCAGCAGTTCCCTGACAGGGTTGCTCAAAGCTTTCTTT
D gene: NA; clone size: NA; V gene: TRBV18; J gene: TRBJ2-3; CDR3 protein: CASSPRVTFTDTQYF; CDR3 DNA: TGTGCCAGCTCACCTAGAGTGACTTTCACAGATACGCAGTATTTT
D gene: NA; clone size: NA; V gene: TRBV7-2; J gene: TRBJ2-2; CDR3 protein: CASSVKRQVGYTNTGELFF; CDR3 DNA: TGTGCCAGCAGCGTAAAACGACAGGTGGGATACACGAATACCGGGGAGCTGTTTTTT
D gene: NA; clone size: NA; V gene: TRBV3-1/TRBV3-2; J gene: TRBJ2-2; CDR3 protein: CASSRAGSRTGELFF; CDR3 DNA: TGTGCCAGCAGCCGGGCCGGTTCTCGCACCGGGGAGCTGTTTTTT
D gene: TRBD2; clone size: NA; V gene: TRBV19; J gene: TRBJ2-7; CDR3 protein: CASSKGGRSSEQYF; CDR3 DNA: TGTGCCAGTAGTAAAGGCGGGAGATCGAGCGAGCAGTACTTC
D gene: TRBD1; clone size: many; V gene: TRBV6-5; J gene: TRBJ1-4; CDR3 protein: CASSRPGGNEKLFF; CDR3 DNA: TGTGCCAGCAGTAGACCAGGGGGGAATGAAAAACTGTTTTTT